This T cell receptor (beta chain) came from a study of cytomegalovirus exposure and HLA in healthy donors. This CDR3 is 16 amino acids long. Germline V gene sequence: CDR1 SGHNT, CDR2 YENEEA. V was clipped by 1 base and J by 6 bases, with 15 bases between them. Primers: 60 Vbeta forward and 13 Jbeta reverse. Clones were sequenced by immunoSEQ multiplex PCR, and TCRdb holds only the in-frame ones, with some missing. This table has some 200,000 clones, over 75% appearing once. This sequence originates from a man aged 40-50 years in good health and CMV-seropositive. This chain connects TRBV11-3 to TRBJ2-2, with TRBD2 as a possible D gene (6 bases). The sequenced sample was PBMCs. The DNA of the CDR3 is TGTGCCAGCAGCTTAGGTATCGTCGCGGGGCCCGGGGAGCTGTTTTTT. This gives the protein CASSLGIVAGPGELFF. Based on the CDR3 plus reference TRBV11-3 and TRBJ2-2, the full variable domain is EAGVVQSPRYKIIEKKQPVAFWCNPISGHNTLYWYLQNLGQGPELLIRYENEEAVDDSQLPKDRFSAERLKGVDSTLKIQPAELGDSAVYLCASSLGIVAGPGELFFGEGSRLTVL.